This T cell receptor (beta chain) was observed in a study of blood T cell repertoires in COVID-19. V was clipped by 1 base and J by 4 bases, with 6 bases between them. Germline assignment: CDR1 SGHRS and CDR2 YFSETQ. The CDR3 has 12 amino acids. Residents of over 20 US areas, aged roughly 18 to 89 years, made up the participants. Sequencing used immunoSEQ multiplex PCR; TCRdb keeps in-frame clones, though not all of them. This sample has 200,000 to 250,000 clones; around 89% occur once, and the top ten carry roughly 0.95%. The sequenced material came from PBMCs or T cells enriched from blood (not recorded which). This TCR came from a man aged 50-59 years who had been exposed to COVID-19. The rearrangement links TRBV5-1 to TRBJ2-7; no definite D call. The CDR3 is CASSLWRYEQYF. The CDR3 DNA reads TGCGCCAGCAGCTTGTGGAGATACGAGCAGTACTTC.